This T cell receptor (beta chain) emerged from a study of PD-L1 blockade in urothelial cancer. About the study: Blood analysis took place 3 weeks (second dose) and 6 weeks after treatment start.

Each PCR had synthetic TCR analog templates added to it as a spike-in. Assay: immunoSEQ multiplex PCR; the TCRdb copy retains only in-frame clones and omits some. The repertoire consists of about 45,000 clones, with more than 70% occurring once and the leading ten covering approximately 25%. Regarding time point: pretreatment peripheral blood. Deletions cut 2 bases from V and 2 bases from J, with 13 bases between. The CDR3 consists of 15 residues. Germline-derived CDR1 and CDR2 are SGHRS and YFSETQ. Study-wide findings and caveats: Pretreatment TCR clonality in blood under the median foretold superior survival.

Concerning this clone: As yet, its antigen is unknown.

This clonotype was obtained from a donor at least 40 years old with urothelial cancer. The chain is built from TRBV5-1 and TRBJ2-5; a weak D match, TRBD2 (6 bases). Sample: PBMCs, taken around atezolizumab (anti-PD-L1) treatment. Here the CDR3 DNA reads TGCGCCAGCAGCTTCGGCCAGGCGGGACAAGAGACCCAGTACTTC. Protein: CASSFGQAGQETQYF.